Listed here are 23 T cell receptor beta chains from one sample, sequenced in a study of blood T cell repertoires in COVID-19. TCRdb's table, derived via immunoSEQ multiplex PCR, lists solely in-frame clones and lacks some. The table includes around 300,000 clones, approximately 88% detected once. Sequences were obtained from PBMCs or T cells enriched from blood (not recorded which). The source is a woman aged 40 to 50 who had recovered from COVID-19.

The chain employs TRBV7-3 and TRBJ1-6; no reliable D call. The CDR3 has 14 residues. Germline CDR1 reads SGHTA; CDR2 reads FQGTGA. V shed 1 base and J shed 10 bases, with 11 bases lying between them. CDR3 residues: CASSLNGRGSPLHF. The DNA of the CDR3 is TGTGCCAGCAGCTTAAACGGACGCGGGTCACCCCTCCACTTT.

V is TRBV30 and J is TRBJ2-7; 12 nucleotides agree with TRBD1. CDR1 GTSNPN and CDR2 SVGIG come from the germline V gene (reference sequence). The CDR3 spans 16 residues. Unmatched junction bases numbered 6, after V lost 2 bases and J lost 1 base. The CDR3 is CAWSPLGQGASYEQYF. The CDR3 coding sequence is TGTGCCTGGAGTCCGCTGGGACAGGGGGCTTCCTACGAGCAGTACTTC.

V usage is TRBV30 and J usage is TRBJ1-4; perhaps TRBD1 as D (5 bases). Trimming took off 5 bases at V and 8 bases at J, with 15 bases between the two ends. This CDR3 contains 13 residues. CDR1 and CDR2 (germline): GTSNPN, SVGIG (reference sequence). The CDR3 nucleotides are TGTGCCTGGGCAGGGCGATTGGACGAAAAACTGTTTTTT. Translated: CAWAGRLDEKLFF.

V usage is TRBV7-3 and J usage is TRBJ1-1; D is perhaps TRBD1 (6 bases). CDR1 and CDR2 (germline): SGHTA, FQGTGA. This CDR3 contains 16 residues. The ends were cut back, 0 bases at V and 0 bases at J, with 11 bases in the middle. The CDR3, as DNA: TGTGCCAGCAGCTTAACTCCGGGGACAATGAACACTGAAGCTTTCTTT. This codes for CASSLTPGTMNTEAFF.

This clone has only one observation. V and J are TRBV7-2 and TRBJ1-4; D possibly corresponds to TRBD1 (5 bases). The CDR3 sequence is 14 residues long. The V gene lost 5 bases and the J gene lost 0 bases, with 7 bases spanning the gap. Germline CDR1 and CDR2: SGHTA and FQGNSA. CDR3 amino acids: CASSKGTTNEKLFF. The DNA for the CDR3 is TGTGCCAGCAGCAAGGGGACAACTAATGAAAAACTGTTTTTT.

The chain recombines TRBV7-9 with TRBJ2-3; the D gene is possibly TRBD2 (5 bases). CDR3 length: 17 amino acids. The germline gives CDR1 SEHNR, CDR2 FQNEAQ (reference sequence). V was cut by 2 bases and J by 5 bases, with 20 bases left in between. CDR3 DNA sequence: TGTGCCAGCAGCTTAAGTGGCCATAGTTACGGGGAAGATACGCAGTATTTT. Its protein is CASSLSGHSYGEDTQYF.

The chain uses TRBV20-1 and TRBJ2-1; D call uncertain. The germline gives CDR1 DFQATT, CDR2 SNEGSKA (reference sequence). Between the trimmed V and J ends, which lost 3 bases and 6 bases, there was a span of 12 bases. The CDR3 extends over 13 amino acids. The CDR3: CSASPLGGNEQFF. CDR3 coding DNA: TGCAGTGCTAGTCCTCTCGGCGGCAATGAGCAGTTCTTC.

CDR3 sequence: CATSRDLGTGVDGYTF. The CDR3 nucleotides are TGTGCCACCAGCAGAGATCTCGGAACAGGGGTCGATGGCTACACCTTC. The chain recombines TRBV15 with TRBJ1-2; TRBD1 aligns across 7 bases. Germline V gene lookup returns CDR1 LNHNV and CDR2 YYDKDF (reference sequence). Germline trimming cut 0 bases from V and 6 bases from J; bases unmatched to any gene: 10. The CDR3 is 16 amino acids.

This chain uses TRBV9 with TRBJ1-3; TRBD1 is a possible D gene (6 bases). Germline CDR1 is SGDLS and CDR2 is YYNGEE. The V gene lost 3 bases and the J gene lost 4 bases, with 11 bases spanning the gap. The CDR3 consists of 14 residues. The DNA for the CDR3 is TGTGCCAGCAGCGAACAGGGAGACGGAAACACCATATATTTT. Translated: CASSEQGDGNTIYF.

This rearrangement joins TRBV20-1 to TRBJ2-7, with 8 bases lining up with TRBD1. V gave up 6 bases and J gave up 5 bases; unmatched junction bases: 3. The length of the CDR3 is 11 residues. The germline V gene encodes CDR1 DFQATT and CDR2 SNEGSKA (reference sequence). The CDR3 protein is CSARGLNEQYF. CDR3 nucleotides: TGCAGTGCCAGGGGGCTGAACGAGCAGTACTTC.

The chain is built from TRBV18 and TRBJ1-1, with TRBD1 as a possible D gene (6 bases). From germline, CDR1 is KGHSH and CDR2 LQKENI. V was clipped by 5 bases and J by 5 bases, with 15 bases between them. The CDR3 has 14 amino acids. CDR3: CASSTAFRGTEAFF. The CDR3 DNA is TGTGCCAGCTCAACGGCGTTCAGGGGAACTGAAGCTTTCTTT.

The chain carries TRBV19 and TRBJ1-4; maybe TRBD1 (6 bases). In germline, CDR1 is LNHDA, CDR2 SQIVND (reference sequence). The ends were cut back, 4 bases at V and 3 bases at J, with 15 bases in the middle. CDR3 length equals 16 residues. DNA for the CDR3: TGTGCCAGTAGTACCGGACAGTTTCGGGCTAATGAAAAACTGTTTTTT. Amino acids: CASSTGQFRANEKLFF.

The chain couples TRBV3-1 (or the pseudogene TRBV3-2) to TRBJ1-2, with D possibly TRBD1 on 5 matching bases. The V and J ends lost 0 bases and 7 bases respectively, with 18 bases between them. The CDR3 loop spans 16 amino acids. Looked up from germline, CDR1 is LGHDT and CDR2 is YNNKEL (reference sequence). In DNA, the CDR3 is TGTGCCAGCAGCCAAGATTGGTGGCAGGGTAAGGGTGGCTACACCTTC. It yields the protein CASSQDWWQGKGGYTF.

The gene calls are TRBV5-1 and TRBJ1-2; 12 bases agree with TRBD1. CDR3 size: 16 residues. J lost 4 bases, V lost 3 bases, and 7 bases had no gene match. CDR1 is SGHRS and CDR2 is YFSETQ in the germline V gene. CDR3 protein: CASSSGTGGGFYGYTF. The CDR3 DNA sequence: TGCGCCAGCAGCTCAGGGACAGGGGGCGGCTTCTATGGCTACACCTTC. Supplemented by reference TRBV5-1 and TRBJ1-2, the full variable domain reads KAGVTQTPRYLIKTRGQQVTLSCSPISGHRSVSWYQQTPGQGLQFLFEYFSETQRNKGNFPGRFSGRQFSNSRSEMNVSTLELGDSALYLCASSSGTGGGFYGYTFGSGTRLTVV.

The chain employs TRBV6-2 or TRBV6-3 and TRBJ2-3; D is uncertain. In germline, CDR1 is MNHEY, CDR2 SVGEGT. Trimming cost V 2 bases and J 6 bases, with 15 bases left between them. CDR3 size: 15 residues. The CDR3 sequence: CASSYPLSVVDTQYF. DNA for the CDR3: TGTGCCAGCAGTTACCCGCTGAGTGTAGTGGATACGCAGTATTTT.

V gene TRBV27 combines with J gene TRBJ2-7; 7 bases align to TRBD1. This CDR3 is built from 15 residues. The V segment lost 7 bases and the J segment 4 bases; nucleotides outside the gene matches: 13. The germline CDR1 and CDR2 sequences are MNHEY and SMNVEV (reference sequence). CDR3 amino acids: CASKSVGTARYEQYF. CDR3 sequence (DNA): TGTGCCAGCAAGTCCGTGGGGACAGCTCGTTACGAGCAGTACTTC.

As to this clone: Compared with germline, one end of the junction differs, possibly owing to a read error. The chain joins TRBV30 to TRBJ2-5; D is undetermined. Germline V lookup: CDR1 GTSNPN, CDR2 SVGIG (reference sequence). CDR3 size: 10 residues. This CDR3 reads CAWGVRTQYF. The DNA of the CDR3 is TGTGCCTGGGGTGTGAGGACCCAGTACTTC.

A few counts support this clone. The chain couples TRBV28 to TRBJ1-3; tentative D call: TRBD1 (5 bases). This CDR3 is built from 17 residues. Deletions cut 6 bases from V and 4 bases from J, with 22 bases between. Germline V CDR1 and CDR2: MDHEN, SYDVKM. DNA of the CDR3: TGTGCCAGCAGCCCGTTGCTGGGGCCGGCGGGAGGAAACACCATATATTTT. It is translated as CASSPLLGPAGGNTIYF.

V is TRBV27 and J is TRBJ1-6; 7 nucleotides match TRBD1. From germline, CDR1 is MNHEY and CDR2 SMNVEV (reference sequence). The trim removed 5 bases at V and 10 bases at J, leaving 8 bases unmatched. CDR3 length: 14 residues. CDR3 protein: CASSPRQGDSPLHF. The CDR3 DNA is TGTGCCAGCAGTCCACGACAGGGAGACTCACCCCTCCACTTT.

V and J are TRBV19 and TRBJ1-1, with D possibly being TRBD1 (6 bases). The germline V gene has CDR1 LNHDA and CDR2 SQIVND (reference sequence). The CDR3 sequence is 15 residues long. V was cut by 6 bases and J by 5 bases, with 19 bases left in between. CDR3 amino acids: CASSRLQQGRTEAFF. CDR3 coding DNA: TGTGCCAGTAGCCGACTTCAACAGGGTCGAACTGAAGCTTTCTTT.

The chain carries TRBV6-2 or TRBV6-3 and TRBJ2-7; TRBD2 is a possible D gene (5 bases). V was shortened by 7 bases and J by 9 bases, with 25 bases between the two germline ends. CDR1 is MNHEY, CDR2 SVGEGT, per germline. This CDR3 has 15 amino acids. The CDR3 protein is CASTPLFRRRSGQYF. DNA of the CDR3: TGTGCCAGCACCCCTCTTTTCCGGCGGCGGAGCGGGCAGTACTTC.

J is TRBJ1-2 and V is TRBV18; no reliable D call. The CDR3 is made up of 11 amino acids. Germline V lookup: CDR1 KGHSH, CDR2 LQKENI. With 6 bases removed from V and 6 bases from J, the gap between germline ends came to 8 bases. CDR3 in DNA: TGTGCCAGCTCGGCAGTTGATGGCTACACCTTC. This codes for CASSAVDGYTF.

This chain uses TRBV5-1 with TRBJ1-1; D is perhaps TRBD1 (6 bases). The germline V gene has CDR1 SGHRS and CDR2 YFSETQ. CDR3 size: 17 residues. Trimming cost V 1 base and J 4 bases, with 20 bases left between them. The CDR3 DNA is TGCGCCAGCAGCTTGTCCCCGACAGGAGCGGGGAGCACTGAAGCTTTCTTT. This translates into CASSLSPTGAGSTEAFF.